This TCR beta chain is from a study of blood T cells in healthy people across ages. General study results and limits: Naive T cell percentage and TCR beta diversity correlated strongly. Changes in expanded clonotypes were possibly confounded, as the CMV status of donors was unknown.

In its sample, this clonotype was seen many times. Its antigen is undetermined. CDR3 length: 15 amino acids. The germline V gene encodes CDR1 SGHRS and CDR2 YFSETQ. The ends were cut back, 5 bases at V and 4 bases at J, with 18 bases in the middle. For the second PCR, which ran for 7 to 11 cycles, a sample-barcoded 5' primer and a J-beta primer mix were used. TCRdb passed the 5' RACE reads through MiXCR, listing each CDR3 protein once. The table includes 650,000 to 800,000 distinct CDR3 sequences, around 43% detected once. The chain recombines TRBV5-1 with TRBJ2-5; a weak D match, TRBD2 (5 bases). The sequence derives from a man between 60 and 70 years old in good health. The sequenced sample consisted of blood. This CDR3 is CASRMTGKTVETQYF. CDR3 nucleotide sequence: TGCGCCAGCAGGATGACGGGGAAAACTGTAGAGACCCAGTACTTC.